Shown below are 19 T cell receptor beta chains from a single sample sequenced in a study of cytotoxic CD8 clonotypes in ibrutinib-treated CLL (dated by TCRdb to the early 2020s). The sample's time point label, decoded: 12 months on ibrutinib. The method behind the library was the immunoSEQ multiplex PCR assay. TCRdb stores this immuneACCESS table with in-frame sequences only. Part of the clones is absent; in the studies checked, under half of the shortfall reflects unresolved V genes, and no reason is known for the rest. The sample has 200,000 to 250,000 clones on record, roughly three quarters of them singletons. The ten top clones hold approximately 10% of the sample. Sequencing used PBMCs, obtained after 12 months of ibrutinib treatment. These receptors originate from a human donor with chronic lymphocytic leukemia.

This rearrangement joins TRBV4-1 to TRBJ1-3; TRBD1 agrees at 7 bases. With 0 bases clipped from V and 2 bases from J, the junction kept 4 bases outside the gene matches. Germline lookup yields CDR1 MGHRA and CDR2 YSYEKL. There are 16 residues in the CDR3. The CDR3: CASSQDRTGAGNTIYF. The CDR3 DNA is TGCGCCAGCAGCCAAGATAGAACAGGGGCTGGAAACACCATATATTTT.

In its sample, this clone was seen a few times. The chain links TRBV2 to TRBJ2-2; D ambiguous. The germline gives CDR1 SNHLY, CDR2 FYNNEI. The length of the CDR3 is 13 residues. V was shortened by 3 bases and J by 3 bases, with 5 bases between the two germline ends. CDR3 loop: CASSDRDTGELFF. The CDR3, as DNA: TGTGCCAGCAGTGATAGGGACACCGGGGAGCTGTTTTTT.

The rearrangement joins TRBV15 to TRBJ1-2; TRBD1 might be the D (5 bases). In germline, CDR1 is LNHNV, CDR2 YYDKDF (reference sequence). Trimming pared 5 bases from V and 3 bases from J, leaving 16 bases between. This CDR3 is 15 amino acids long. The CDR3 sequence is CATSPGGGMDYGYTF. Written as DNA, the CDR3 is TGTGCCACCAGCCCTGGGGGGGGAATGGACTATGGCTACACCTTC.

This chain uses TRBV1 with TRBJ2-3; the table assigns TRBD2, which was not confirmed against the DNA. TRBV1 is listed as a pseudogene. This CDR3 contains 17 residues. This CDR3 reads CTSSQWIREANTDTQYF. The CDR3 nucleotides read TGCACCAGCAGCCAATGGATCCGGGAGGCGAACACAGATACGCAGTATTTT.

This chain links TRBV4-1 with TRBJ1-6, with a possible D match to TRBD1 (5 bases). This CDR3 is built from 14 residues. CDR1 is MGHRA and CDR2 is YSYEKL in the germline V gene. V gave up 4 bases and J gave up 14 bases, with 18 bases separating them. CDR3 in amino acids: CASSPRDRRASLHF. CDR3 DNA sequence: TGCGCCAGCAGCCCACGGGACCGCCGTGCCTCCCTCCACTTT.

V usage is TRBV11-2 and J usage is TRBJ2-1; D possibly matches TRBD1 or TRBD2 (6 bases each). CDR3 length: 16 residues. Germline V gene sequence: CDR1 SGHAT, CDR2 FQNNGV. Trimming cost V 1 base and J 2 bases, with 12 bases left between them. The CDR3 region is CASSLGGAITYNEQFF. The DNA for the CDR3 is TGTGCCAGCAGCTTAGGGGGGGCAATAACCTACAATGAGCAGTTCTTC.

This rearrangement joins TRBV4-1 to TRBJ2-2, with 11 bases lining up with TRBD1. V was clipped by 6 bases and J by 5 bases; unmatched bases: 11. The V gene's germline CDR1 is MGHRA and CDR2 YSYEKL. The CDR3 extends over 17 amino acids. CDR3 coding DNA: TGCGCCAGCAGACCAGGAGGCGGGACAGGGGGGACCGGGGAGCTGTTTTTT. It is translated as CASRPGGGTGGTGELFF.

This chain joins TRBV20-1 and TRBJ2-1; D unresolved. The CDR3 sequence is 11 residues long. CDR1 and CDR2 (germline): DFQATT, SNEGSKA (reference sequence). V was trimmed by 2 bases and J by 7 bases, leaving 6 bases between them. CDR3 sequence reads: CSARPWNEQFF. The CDR3 bases are TGCAGTGCTAGACCCTGGAATGAGCAGTTCTTC.

This sequence joins TRBV11-3 and TRBJ2-2; TRBD2 agrees at 7 bases. The CDR3 runs to 15 residues. V lost 5 bases and J lost 3; bases outside the gene matches: 6. CDR1 SGHNT and CDR2 YENEEA come from the germline V gene. The CDR3 DNA sequence: TGTGCCAGCAGCCTTGATAGCGGGTACACCGGGGAGCTGTTTTTT. Protein: CASSLDSGYTGELFF.

The chain employs TRBV30 and TRBJ2-5; D is unresolved. This CDR3 contains 14 residues. Germline V lookup: CDR1 GTSNPN, CDR2 SVGIG (reference sequence). The V and J ends lost 0 bases and 5 bases respectively, with 13 bases between them. The CDR3 DNA is TGTGCCTGGAGTGTTTCGGGTGGGGTGGAGACCCAGTACTTC. Protein: CAWSVSGGVETQYF.

For the CDR3, the DNA is TGTGCCAGCAGGGGGGGAATCCCGACACACCGTTCTACCGGGGAGCTGTTTTTT. Protein sequence: CASRGGIPTHRSTGELFF. The chain uses TRBV7-9 and TRBJ2-2; maybe TRBD2 (6 bases). CDR3 length equals 18 residues. V was clipped by 6 bases and J by 5 bases, with 25 bases between them. The germline V gene has CDR1 SEHNR and CDR2 FQNEAQ (reference sequence).

The chain is built from TRBV2 and TRBJ2-3; D may be TRBD2 (5 bases). Germline-derived CDR1 and CDR2 are SNHLY and FYNNEI. V lost 8 bases and J 2 bases, leaving 11 bases between the germline ends. CDR3 size: 13 residues. CDR3: CASLRGPTDTQYF. In DNA, the CDR3 is TGTGCCAGCCTTCGGGGTCCCACAGATACGCAGTATTTT.

This rearrangement joins TRBV16 to TRBJ2-2; TRBD1 aligns across 9 bases. The ends lost 2 bases at V and 5 bases at J; junction bases unmatched: 3. Germline lookup yields CDR1 KGHSY and CDR2 FQNENV. The CDR3 extends over 15 amino acids. CDR3 nucleotide sequence: TGTGCCAGCAGCCAAACAGGGACAGGGACCGGGGAGCTGTTTTTT. Encoded protein: CASSQTGTGTGELFF.

This sequence joins TRBV7-9 and TRBJ2-1, with D possibly TRBD2 on 6 matching bases. The germline CDR1 and CDR2 sequences are SEHNR and FQNEAQ (reference sequence). The CDR3 covers 15 residues. Deletions cut 5 bases from V and 9 bases from J, with 20 bases between. DNA for the CDR3: TGTGCCAGCAGCCAGAGCCCCGGGAGTCTAGGTGAGCAGTTCTTC. Translated: CASSQSPGSLGEQFF.

V usage is TRBV6-5 and J usage is TRBJ2-3; D perhaps matches TRBD2 (7 bases). CDR3 length: 14 residues. Germline V CDR1 and CDR2: MNHEY, SVGAGI. V was pared by 8 bases and J by 0 bases, with 12 bases between. The CDR3 spells CASRGGASTDTQYF. The CDR3 region has the DNA TGTGCCAGCCGAGGGGGGGCTAGCACAGATACGCAGTATTTT.

The J gene is TRBJ1-1, the V gene TRBV28; TRBD1 matches at 9 bases. The CDR3 consists of 13 residues. The V gene end was trimmed by 7 bases and the J gene end by 9 bases; junction bases not matched to a gene: 9. Germline assignment: CDR1 MDHEN and CDR2 SYDVKM. CDR3 in DNA: TGTGCCAGCAACGAGGGACAGGGAGGAAAAGCTTTCTTT. This gives the protein CASNEGQGGKAFF.

This sequence joins TRBV5-4 and TRBJ1-4; no definite D call. Germline V gene data show CDR1 as SGHNT and CDR2 as YYREEE (reference sequence). V lost 0 bases and J lost 5, with 8 bases in between. The CDR3 loop spans 14 amino acids. CDR3 nucleotides: TGTGCCAGCAGCTTGGCCGGGTTAAATGAAAAACTGTTTTTT. This codes for CASSLAGLNEKLFF.

This rearrangement joins TRBV6-1 to TRBJ2-2, with D possibly being TRBD1 (5 bases). Germline lookup yields CDR1 MNHNS and CDR2 SASEGT. CDR3 length: 15 residues. Deletions cut 1 base from V and 6 bases from J, with 12 bases between. The DNA for the CDR3 is TGTGCCAGCAGTGAAGTCCAGAAAGGGGCCGGGGAGCTGTTTTTT. Translated, it gives CASSEVQKGAGELFF.

J is TRBJ2-1 and V is TRBV19, with D perhaps TRBD1 (6 bases). V was pared by 4 bases and J by 3 bases, with 13 bases between. This CDR3 contains 15 residues. Germline CDR1 and CDR2: LNHDA and SQIVND (reference sequence). As DNA, the CDR3 is TGTGCCAGTAGTAGTACAGGGAATCTCTACAATGAGCAGTTCTTC. This sequence encodes CASSSTGNLYNEQFF.